This TCR beta chain originates from a study of control samples from healthy donors and cancer patients (dated by TCRdb to the early 2020s). Libraries were made using the immunoSEQ multiplex PCR assay. Not all clones reach the TCRdb copy of this immuneACCESS table, which keeps in-frame sequences only. Checked studies attribute under half of the gap to unresolved V genes and leave the rest unexplained. This sample has roughly 100,000 clones in its table, and 85% to 90% of those were observed once. Together, the top ten hold about 18% of the sample. Regarding this clone: Its antigen specificity is not known. There are no base qualities to consult, and no much larger clone falls within one base.

The TCR originated in a man aged 55 to 70 with lung cancer. Specimen: PBMCs.

The CDR3 protein: CASWDGTYGYTF. At the DNA level, the sequence is TGTGCCAGCTGGGACGGAACCTATGGCTACACCTTC. This chain joins TRBV6-5 to TRBJ1-2; TRBD1 might be the D gene, on 5 matching bases. Reading the germline V gene gives CDR1 MNHEY and CDR2 SVGAGI. At the junction V is shortened by 8 bases and J by 4 bases, with 11 bases in between. From cysteine to phenylalanine, the CDR3 is 12 amino acids long. CDR3 DNA only is kept here, 36 bases in frame from base 1.